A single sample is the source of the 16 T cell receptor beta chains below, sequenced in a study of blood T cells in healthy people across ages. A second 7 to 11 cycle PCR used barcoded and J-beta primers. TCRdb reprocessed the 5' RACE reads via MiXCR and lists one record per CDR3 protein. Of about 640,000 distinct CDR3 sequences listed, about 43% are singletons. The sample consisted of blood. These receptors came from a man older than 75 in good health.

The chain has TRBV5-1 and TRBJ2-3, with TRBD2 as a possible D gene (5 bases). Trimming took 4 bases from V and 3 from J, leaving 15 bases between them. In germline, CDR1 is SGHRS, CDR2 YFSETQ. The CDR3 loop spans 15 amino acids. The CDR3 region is CASSRTGQTTDTQYF. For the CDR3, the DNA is TGCGCCAGCAGCCGGACTGGGCAAACGACAGATACGCAGTATTTT. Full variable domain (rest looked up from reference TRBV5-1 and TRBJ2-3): KAGVTQTPRYLIKTRGQQVTLSCSPISGHRSVSWYQQTPGQGLQFLFEYFSETQRNKGNFPGRFSGRQFSNSRSEMNVSTLELGDSALYLCASSRTGQTTDTQYFGPGTRLTVL.

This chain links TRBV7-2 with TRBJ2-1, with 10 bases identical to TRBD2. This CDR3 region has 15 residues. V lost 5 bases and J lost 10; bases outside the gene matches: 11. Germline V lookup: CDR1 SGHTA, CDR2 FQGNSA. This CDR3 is CASSTRAGGPREQFF. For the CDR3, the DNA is TGTGCCAGCAGCACCCGAGCGGGAGGGCCCAGGGAGCAGTTCTTC.

CDR3 protein: CASIECEQYF. CDR3 sequence (DNA): TGTGCCAGCATCGAATGCGAGCAGTACTTC. The V call is TRBV6-2 or TRBV6-3, the J call TRBJ2-7; unclear D gene. Trimming shortened V by 7 bases and J by 6 bases, and 7 bases separated the two germline ends. The CDR3 spans 10 residues. CDR1 and CDR2 from the germline V gene are MNHEY and SVGEGT.

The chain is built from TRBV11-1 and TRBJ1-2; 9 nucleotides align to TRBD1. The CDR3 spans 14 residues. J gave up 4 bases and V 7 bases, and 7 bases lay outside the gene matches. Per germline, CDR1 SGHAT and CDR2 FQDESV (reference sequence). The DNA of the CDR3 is TGTGCCAGCACCCAGGACAGGGGCCCCTATGGCTACACCTTC. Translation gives CASTQDRGPYGYTF.

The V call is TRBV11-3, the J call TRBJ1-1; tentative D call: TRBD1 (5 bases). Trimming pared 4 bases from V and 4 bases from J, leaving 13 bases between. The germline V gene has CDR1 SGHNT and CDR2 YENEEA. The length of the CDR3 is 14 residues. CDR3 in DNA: TGTGCCAGCAGCTCCGGGGGAGAGCGCACTGAAGCTTTCTTT. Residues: CASSSGGERTEAFF.

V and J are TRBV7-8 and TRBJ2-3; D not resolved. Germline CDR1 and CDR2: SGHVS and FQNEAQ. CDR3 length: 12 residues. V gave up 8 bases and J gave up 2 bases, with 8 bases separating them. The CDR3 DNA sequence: TGTGCCAGCCGTCGTGCCACAGATACGCAGTATTTT. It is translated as CASRRATDTQYF.

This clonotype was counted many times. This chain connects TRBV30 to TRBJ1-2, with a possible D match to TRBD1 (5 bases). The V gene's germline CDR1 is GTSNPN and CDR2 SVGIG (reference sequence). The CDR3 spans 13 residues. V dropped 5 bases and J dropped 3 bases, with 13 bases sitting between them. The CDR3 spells CAWDSPHYYGYTF. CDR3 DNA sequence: TGTGCCTGGGACAGCCCTCATTACTATGGCTACACCTTC.

CDR3 residues: CSAPRAGQRNSPLHF. As DNA, the CDR3 is TGCAGTGCCCCTAGGGCCGGACAGAGGAATTCACCCCTCCACTTT. The rearrangement links TRBV20-1 to TRBJ1-6; D is possibly TRBD1 (6 bases). Per the germline V gene, CDR1 is DFQATT and CDR2 is SNEGSKA (reference sequence). The CDR3 has 15 residues. V gave up 6 bases and J gave up 7 bases, with 19 bases separating them.

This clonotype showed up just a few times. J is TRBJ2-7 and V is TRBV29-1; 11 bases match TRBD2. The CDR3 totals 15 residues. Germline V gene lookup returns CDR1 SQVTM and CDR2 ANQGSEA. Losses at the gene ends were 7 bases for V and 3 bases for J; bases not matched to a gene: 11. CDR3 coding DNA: TGCAGCGCTAACGGACTAGCGGGTAACGTCTACGAGCAGTACTTC. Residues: CSANGLAGNVYEQYF.

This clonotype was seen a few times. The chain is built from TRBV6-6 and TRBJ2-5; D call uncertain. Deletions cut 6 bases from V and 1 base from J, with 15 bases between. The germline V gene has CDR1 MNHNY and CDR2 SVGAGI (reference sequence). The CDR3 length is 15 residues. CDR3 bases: TGTGCCAGCAGACCTCCTACGGGCAGCCAAGAGACCCAGTACTTC. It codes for CASRPPTGSQETQYF.

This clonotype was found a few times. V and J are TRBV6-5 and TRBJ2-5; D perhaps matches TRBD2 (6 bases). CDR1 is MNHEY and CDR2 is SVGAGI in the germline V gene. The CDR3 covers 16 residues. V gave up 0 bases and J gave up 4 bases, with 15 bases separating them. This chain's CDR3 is CASSYSADGGRETQYF. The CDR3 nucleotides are TGTGCCAGCAGTTACTCAGCGGACGGAGGGAGAGAGACCCAGTACTTC.

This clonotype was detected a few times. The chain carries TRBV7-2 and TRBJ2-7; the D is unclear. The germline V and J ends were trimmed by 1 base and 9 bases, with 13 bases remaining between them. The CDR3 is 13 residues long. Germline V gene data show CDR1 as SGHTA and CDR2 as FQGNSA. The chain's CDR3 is CASSLGGPPLQYF. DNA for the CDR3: TGTGCCAGCAGCTTAGGCGGACCCCCATTGCAGTACTTC.

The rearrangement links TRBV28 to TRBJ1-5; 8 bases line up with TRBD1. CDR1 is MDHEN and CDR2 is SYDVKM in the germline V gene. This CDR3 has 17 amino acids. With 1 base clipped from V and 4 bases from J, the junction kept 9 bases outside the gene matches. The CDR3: CASSLFSQGAGNQPQHF. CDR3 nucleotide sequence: TGTGCCAGCAGTTTATTTAGTCAGGGGGCAGGAAATCAGCCCCAGCATTTT.

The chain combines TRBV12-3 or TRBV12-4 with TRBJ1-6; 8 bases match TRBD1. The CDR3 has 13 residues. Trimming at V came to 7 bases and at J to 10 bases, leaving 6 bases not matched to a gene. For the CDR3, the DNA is TGTGCCAGCATTCTACAGGGGGTCTCACCCCTCCACTTT. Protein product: CASILQGVSPLHF.

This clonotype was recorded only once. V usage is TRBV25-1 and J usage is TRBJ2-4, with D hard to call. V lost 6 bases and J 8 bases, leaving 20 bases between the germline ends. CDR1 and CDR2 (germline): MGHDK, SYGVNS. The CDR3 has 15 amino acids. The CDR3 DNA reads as TGTGCCAGCAGCGAAAGTGGCGGTCCCGGGCACATTCAGTACTTC. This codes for CASSESGGPGHIQYF.

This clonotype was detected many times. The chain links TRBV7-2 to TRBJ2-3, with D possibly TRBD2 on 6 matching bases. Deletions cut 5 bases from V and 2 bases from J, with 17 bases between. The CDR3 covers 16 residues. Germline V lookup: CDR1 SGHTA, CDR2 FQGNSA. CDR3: CASSRLPAGPTDTQYF. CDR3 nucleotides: TGTGCCAGCAGCAGACTCCCGGCGGGGCCCACAGATACGCAGTATTTT.